This T cell receptor beta chain is drawn from a study of blood T cell repertoires in COVID-19. Study background: Donors in the United States, Italy and Spain gave samples during acute or convalescent COVID-19. In each case, the material was cDNA or gDNA derived from T cells, B-cell-depleted T cells, or PBMCs.

As processed by the authors: Estimation of nucleated cell counts was performed using reference gene primer amplification. Only in-frame clones appear in the TCRdb table, and some are missing; sequencing was by immunoSEQ multiplex PCR. D and trimming come from the DNA, and the V and J calls and clone size come from that table. Of about 27,000 clones detected, around 81% appear once; the ten largest clones hold 60% to 80%. CDR1 and CDR2 (germline): LNHNV, YYDKDF (reference sequence). The CDR3 consists of 13 residues. Losses at the gene ends were 7 bases for V and 8 bases for J; bases not matched to a gene: 9.

This receptor was identified in a man aged 65-85 years with acute or convalescent COVID-19. The chain is built from TRBV15 and TRBJ1-2; 8 nucleotides align to TRBD1. Input material: peripheral blood. The CDR3 spells CATTSDRGLGYTF. CDR3 sequence (DNA): TGTGCCACCACCTCCGACAGGGGACTCGGCTACACCTTC.